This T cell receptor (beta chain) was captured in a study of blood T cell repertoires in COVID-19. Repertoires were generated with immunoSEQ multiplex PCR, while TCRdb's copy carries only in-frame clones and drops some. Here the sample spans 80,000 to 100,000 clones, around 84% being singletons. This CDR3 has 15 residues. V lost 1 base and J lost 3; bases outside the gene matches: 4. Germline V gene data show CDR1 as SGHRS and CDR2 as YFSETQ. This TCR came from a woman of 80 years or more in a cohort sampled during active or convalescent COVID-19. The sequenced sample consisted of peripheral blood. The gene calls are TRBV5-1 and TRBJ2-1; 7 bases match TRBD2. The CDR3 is CASSLRGSDYNEQFF. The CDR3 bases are TGCGCCAGCAGCTTGCGCGGGAGTGACTACAATGAGCAGTTCTTC. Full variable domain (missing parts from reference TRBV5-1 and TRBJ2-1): KAGVTQTPRYLIKTRGQQVTLSCSPISGHRSVSWYQQTPGQGLQFLFEYFSETQRNKGNFPGRFSGRQFSNSRSEMNVSTLELGDSALYLCASSLRGSDYNEQFFGPGTRLTVL.